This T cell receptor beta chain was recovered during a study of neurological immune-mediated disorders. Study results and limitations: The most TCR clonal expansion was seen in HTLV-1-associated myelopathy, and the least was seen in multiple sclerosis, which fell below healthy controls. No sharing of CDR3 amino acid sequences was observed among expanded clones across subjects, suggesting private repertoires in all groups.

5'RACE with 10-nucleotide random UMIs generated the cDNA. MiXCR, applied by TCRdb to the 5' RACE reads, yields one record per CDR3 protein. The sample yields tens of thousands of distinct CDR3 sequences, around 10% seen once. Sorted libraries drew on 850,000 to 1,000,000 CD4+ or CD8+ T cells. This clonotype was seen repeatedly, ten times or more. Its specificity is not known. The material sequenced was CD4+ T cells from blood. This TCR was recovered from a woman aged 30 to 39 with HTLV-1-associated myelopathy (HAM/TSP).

For the CDR3, the DNA is TGCGCCAGCAGCGGGACAGGGAGGAGCACAGATACGCAGTATTTT. Encoded protein: CASSGTGRSTDTQYF. The chain carries TRBV5-1 and TRBJ2-3, with 9 positions matching TRBD1. The CDR3 length is 15 residues. The germline V gene encodes CDR1 SGHRS and CDR2 YFSETQ. The V gene end was trimmed by 4 bases and the J gene end by 0 bases; junction bases not matched to a gene: 3.